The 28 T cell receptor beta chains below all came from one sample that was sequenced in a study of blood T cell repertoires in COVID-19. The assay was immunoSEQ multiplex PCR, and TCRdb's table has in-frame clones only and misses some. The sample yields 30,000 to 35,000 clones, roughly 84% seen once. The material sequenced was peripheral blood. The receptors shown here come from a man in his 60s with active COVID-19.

The CDR3 nucleotides read TGTGCCAGCAGTCTACGACAGGGCTTGGGTCAGCCCCAGCATTTT. As protein: CASSLRQGLGQPQHF. The rearrangement links TRBV6-5 to TRBJ1-5; 7 nucleotides line up with TRBD1. Germline-derived CDR1 and CDR2 are MNHEY and SVGAGI. This CDR3 spans 15 amino acids. The J segment lost 6 bases and the V segment lost 5 bases, leaving 10 bases of the junction unmatched.

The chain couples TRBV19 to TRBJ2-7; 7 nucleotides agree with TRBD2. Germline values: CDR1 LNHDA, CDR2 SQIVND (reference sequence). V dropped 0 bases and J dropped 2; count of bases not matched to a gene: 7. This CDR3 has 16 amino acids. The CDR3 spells CASSIEGFAGAYEQYF. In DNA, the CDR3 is TGTGCCAGTAGTATAGAGGGTTTTGCGGGAGCCTACGAGCAGTACTTC.

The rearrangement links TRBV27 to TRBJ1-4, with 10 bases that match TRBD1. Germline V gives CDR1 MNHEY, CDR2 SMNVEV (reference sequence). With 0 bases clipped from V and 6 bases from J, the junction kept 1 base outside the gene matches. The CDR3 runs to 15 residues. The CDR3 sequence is CASSLSGTGDEKLFF. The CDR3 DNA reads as TGTGCCAGCAGTTTATCTGGGACAGGGGATGAAAAACTGTTTTTT.

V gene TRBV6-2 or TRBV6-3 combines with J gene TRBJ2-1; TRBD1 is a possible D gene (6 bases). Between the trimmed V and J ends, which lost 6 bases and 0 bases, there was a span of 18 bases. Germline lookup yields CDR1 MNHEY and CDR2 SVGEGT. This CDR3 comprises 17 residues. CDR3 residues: CASSPNAWTVSYNEQFF. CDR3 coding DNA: TGTGCCAGCAGCCCCAACGCCTGGACAGTCTCCTACAATGAGCAGTTCTTC.

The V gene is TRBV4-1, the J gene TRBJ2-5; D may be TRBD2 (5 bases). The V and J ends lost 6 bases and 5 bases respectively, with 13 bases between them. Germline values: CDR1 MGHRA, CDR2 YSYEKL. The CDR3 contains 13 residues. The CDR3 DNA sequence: TGCGCCAGCAGTCGACTAATTGGGGAGACCCAGTACTTC. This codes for CASSRLIGETQYF.

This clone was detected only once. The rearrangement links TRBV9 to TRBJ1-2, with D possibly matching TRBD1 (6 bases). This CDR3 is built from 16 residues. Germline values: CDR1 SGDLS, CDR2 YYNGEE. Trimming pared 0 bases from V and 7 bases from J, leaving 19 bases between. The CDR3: CASSVATGGAGLGYTF. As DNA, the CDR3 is TGTGCCAGCAGCGTAGCTACGGGGGGCGCGGGACTTGGCTACACCTTC.

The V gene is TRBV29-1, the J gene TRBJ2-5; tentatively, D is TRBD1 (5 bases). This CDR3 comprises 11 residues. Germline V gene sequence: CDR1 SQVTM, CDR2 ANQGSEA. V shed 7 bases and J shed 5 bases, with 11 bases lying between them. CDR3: CSARVSETQYF. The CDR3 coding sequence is TGCAGCGCCAGGGTCTCGGAGACCCAGTACTTC.

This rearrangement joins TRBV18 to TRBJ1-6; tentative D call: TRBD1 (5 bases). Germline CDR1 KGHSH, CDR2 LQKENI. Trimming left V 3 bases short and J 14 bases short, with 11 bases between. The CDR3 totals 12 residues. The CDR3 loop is CASSPPGGSLHF. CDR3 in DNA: TGTGCCAGCTCACCCCCGGGGGGATCCCTCCACTTT. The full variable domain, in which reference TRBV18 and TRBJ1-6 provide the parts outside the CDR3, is NAGVMQNPRHLVRRRGQEARLRCSPMKGHSHVYWYRQLPEEGLKFMVYLQKENIIDESGMPKERFSAEFPKEGPSILRIQQVVRGDSAAYFCASSPPGGSLHFGNGTRLTVT.

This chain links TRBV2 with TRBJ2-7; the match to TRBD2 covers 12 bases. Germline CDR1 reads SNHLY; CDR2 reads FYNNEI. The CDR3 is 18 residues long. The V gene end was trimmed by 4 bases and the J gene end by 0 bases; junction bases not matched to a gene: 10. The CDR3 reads CASSVILAGGPFSYEQYF. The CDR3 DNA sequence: TGTGCCAGCAGTGTCATCCTAGCGGGAGGGCCCTTCTCCTACGAGCAGTACTTC.

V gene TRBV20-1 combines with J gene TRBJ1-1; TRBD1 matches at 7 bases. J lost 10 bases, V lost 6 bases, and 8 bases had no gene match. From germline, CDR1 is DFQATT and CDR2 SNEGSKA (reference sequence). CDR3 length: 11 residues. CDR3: CSADGQDRAFF. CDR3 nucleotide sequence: TGCAGTGCGGACGGACAGGACCGAGCTTTCTTT.

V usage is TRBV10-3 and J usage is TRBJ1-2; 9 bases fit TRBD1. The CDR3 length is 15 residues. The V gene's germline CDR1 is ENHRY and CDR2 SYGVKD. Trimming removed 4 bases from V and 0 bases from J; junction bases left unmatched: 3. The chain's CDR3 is CAISGTGVANYGYTF. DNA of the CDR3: TGTGCCATCAGTGGGACAGGGGTTGCTAACTATGGCTACACCTTC.

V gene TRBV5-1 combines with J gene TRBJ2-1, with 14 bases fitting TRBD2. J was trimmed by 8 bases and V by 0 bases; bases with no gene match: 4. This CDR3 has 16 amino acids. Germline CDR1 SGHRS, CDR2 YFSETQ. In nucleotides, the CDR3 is TGCGCCAGCAGCTTGGCCGGGACTAGCGGGAGTCATGAGCAGTTCTTC. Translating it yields CASSLAGTSGSHEQFF.

The CDR3: CASSEATSSVGHGELFF. In nucleotides, the CDR3 is TGTGCCAGCAGTGAAGCGACCTCGTCGGTGGGGCACGGGGAGCTGTTTTTT. V is TRBV6-1 and J is TRBJ2-2, with D perhaps TRBD1 (5 bases). Germline V CDR1 and CDR2: MNHNS, SASEGT. CDR3 length equals 17 residues. The V end lost 0 bases, the J end lost 7 bases, and 18 bases lay between the germline ends.

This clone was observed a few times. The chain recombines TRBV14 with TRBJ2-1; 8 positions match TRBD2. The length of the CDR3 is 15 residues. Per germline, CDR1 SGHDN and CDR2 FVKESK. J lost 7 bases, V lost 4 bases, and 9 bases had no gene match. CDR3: CASSPGRGRSNEQFF. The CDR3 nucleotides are TGTGCCAGCAGCCCCGGGCGCGGGAGGTCAAATGAGCAGTTCTTC.

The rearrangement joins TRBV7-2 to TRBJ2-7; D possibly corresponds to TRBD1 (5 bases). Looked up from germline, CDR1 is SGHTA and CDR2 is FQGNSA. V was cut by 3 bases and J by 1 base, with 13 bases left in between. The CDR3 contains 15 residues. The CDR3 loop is CASSFSGFNSYEQYF. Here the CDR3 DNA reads TGTGCCAGCAGCTTTTCAGGGTTTAATTCCTACGAGCAGTACTTC.

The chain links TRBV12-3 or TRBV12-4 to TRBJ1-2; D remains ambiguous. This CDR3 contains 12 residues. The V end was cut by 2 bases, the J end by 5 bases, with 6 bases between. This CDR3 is CASSLRRYGYTF. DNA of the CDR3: TGTGCCAGCAGTTTACGGCGGTATGGCTACACCTTC.

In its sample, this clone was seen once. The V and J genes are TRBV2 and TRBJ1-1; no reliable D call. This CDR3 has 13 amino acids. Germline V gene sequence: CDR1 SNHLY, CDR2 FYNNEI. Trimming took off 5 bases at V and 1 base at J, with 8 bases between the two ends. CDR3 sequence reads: CASSSQTNTEAFF. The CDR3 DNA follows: TGTGCCAGCAGTTCACAGACGAACACTGAAGCTTTCTTT.

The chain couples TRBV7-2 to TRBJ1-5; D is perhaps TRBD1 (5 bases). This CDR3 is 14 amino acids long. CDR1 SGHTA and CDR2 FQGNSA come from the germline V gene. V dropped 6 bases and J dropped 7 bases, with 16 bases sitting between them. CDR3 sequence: CASSSQGKVQPQHF. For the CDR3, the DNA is TGTGCCAGCAGTTCCCAGGGAAAGGTACAGCCCCAGCATTTT. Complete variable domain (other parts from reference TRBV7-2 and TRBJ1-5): GAGVSQSPSNKVTEKGKDVELRCDPISGHTALYWYRQSLGQGLEFLIYFQGNSAPDKSGLPSDRFSAERTGGSVSTLTIQRTQQEDSAVYLCASSSQGKVQPQHFGDGTRLSIL.

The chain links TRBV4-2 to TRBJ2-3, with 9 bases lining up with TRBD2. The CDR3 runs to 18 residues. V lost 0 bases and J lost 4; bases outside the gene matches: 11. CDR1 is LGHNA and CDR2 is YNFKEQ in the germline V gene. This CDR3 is CASSQDRSGGTLPDTQYF. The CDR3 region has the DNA TGTGCCAGCAGCCAAGATCGGAGCGGGGGGACACTCCCAGATACGCAGTATTTT.

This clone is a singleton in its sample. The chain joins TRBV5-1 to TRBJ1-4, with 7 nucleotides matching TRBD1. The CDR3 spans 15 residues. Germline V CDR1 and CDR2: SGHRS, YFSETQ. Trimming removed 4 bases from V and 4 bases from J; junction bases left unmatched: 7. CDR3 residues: CASSTSGTDNEKLFF. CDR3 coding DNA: TGCGCCAGCAGCACCTCCGGGACAGATAATGAAAAACTGTTTTTT. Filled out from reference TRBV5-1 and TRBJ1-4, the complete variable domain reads KAGVTQTPRYLIKTRGQQVTLSCSPISGHRSVSWYQQTPGQGLQFLFEYFSETQRNKGNFPGRFSGRQFSNSRSEMNVSTLELGDSALYLCASSTSGTDNEKLFFGSGTQLSVL.

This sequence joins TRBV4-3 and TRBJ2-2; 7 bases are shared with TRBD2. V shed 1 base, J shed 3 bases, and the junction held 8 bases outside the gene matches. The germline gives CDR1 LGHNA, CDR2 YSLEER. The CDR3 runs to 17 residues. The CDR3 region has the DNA TGCGCCAGCAGCCAAGGCCCCGGGGGGTCGGACACCGGGGAGCTGTTTTTT. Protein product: CASSQGPGGSDTGELFF.

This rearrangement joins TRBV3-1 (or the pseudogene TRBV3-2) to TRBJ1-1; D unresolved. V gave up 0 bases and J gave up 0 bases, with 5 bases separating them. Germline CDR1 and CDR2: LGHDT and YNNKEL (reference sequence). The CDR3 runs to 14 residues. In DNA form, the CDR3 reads TGTGCCAGCAGCCAAGATCAGATGAACACTGAAGCTTTCTTT. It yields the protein CASSQDQMNTEAFF.

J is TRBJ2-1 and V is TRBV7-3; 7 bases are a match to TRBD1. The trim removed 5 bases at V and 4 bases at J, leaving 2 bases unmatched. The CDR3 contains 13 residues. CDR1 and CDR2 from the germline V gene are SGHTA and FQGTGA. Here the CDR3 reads CASSKDRYNEQFF. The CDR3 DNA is TGTGCCAGCAGCAAGGACAGGTACAATGAGCAGTTCTTC.

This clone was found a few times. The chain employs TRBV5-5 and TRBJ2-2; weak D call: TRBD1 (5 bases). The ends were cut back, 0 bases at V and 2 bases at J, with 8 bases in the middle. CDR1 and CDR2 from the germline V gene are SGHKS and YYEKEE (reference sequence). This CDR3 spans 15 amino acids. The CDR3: CASSLDRYNTGELFF. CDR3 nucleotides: TGTGCCAGCAGCTTGGACAGGTATAACACCGGGGAGCTGTTTTTT.

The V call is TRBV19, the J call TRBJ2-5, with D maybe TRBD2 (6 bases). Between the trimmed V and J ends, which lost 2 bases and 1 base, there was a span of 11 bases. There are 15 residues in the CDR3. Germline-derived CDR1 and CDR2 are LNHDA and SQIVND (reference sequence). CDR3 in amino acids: CASSIRRASQETQYF. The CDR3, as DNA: TGTGCCAGTAGTATAAGGAGGGCTAGCCAAGAGACCCAGTACTTC. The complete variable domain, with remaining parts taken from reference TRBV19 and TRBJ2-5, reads DGGITQSPKYLFRKEGQNVTLSCEQNLNHDAMYWYRQDPGQGLRLIYYSQIVNDFQKGDIAEGYSVSREKKESFPLTVTSAQKNPTAFYLCASSIRRASQETQYFGPGTRLLVL.

The CDR3 region is CASSQDQGAQAGANVLTF. The CDR3 DNA is TGCGCCAGCAGCCAAGATCAGGGGGCGCAGGCGGGGGCCAACGTCCTGACTTTC. The chain links TRBV4-1 to TRBJ2-6; 8 bases fit TRBD1. J gave up 4 bases and V 0 bases, and 8 bases lay outside the gene matches. Germline CDR1 MGHRA, CDR2 YSYEKL. The CDR3 contains 18 residues.

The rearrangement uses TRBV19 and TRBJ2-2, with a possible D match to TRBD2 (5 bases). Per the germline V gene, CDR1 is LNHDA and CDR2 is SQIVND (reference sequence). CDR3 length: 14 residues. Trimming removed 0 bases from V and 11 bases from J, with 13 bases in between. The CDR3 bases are TGTGCCAGTAGTATAGACAGCAACCGGGGAGAGCTGTTTTTT. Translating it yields CASSIDSNRGELFF.

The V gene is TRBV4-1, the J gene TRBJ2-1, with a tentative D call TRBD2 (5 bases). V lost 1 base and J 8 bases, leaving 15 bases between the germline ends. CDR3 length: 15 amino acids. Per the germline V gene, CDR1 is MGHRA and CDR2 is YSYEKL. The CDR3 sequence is CASSQVASILDEQFF. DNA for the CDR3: TGCGCCAGCAGCCAAGTGGCTAGCATCCTCGATGAGCAGTTCTTC.